Given below is one TCR beta chain in context. Its specific antigen is unknown. The sample holds no much larger clone one base away, and base qualities are not on file. A distance of 25 bases separates the germline ends of V and J, which lose 4 bases and 0 bases respectively. CDR1 is given as MGHRA and CDR2 as YSYEKL, both from the germline V gene. CDR3 length: 19 amino acids, cysteine to phenylalanine. Just the 57-base CDR3 DNA is kept, in frame starting at base 1. This sample is part of a study of blood T cell repertoires in COVID-19 (dated by TCRdb to between 2020 and 2021). At the level of the whole study: Collaborator samples came from the United States, Italy and Spain and covered acute and convalescent phases of COVID-19. The material from the prospective study consisted of cDNA or gDNA derived from T cells, B-cell-depleted T cells, or PBMCs. Deeply sampled blood TCRbeta repertoires from subjects exposed to, actively infected with, or recovered from COVID-19 were included in the dataset. A freely available public database, intended as a resource for researchers studying the immune response to SARS-CoV-2, is where the repertoires were released. The samples were drawn from two sources: the first 160 participants of the ongoing ImmuneRACE study, and 1,200 or so subjects contributed by 6 global collaborators. The sample metadata nearly always contained a de-identified subject ID, COVID-19 status, age in years and sex. Where HLA class I and class II types were available, the types were taken from metadata supplied by the sample provider, not from assay-based typing. Beyond this particular receptor, the publication reports: The amount of clinical and demographic metadata varied by source and participant and was provided uncurated.

Participants in the prospective study were aged roughly 18 to 100 years, lived in some 24 United States geographic areas, and enrolled through a virtual design. In the prospective study, cohorts were assigned on the basis of participant-reported clinical history obtained from a screening survey and a study questionnaire. For ImmuneRACE Cohort 3, a participant was defined as recovered based on two consecutive negative NP/OP PCR tests, clearance by a healthcare professional, or resolution of symptoms. In the prospective study, whole blood, serum and a nasopharyngeal or oropharyngeal swab were collected from each participant by mobile phlebotomists. Over an approximately 2-month period, participants in the prospective study had the option of providing additional blood draws and questionnaires. Prospective study blood samples were shipped either frozen or at room temperature before DNA extraction.

TCRbeta CDR3 regions were amplified from genomic DNA by means of the immunoSEQ Assay, a bias-controlled multiplex PCR. On the study's bioinformatics: The number of nucleated cells in each sample was estimated from the amplification of reference gene primers within the assay. Sequence reads were collapsed and filtered to measure the absolute abundance of every unique TCRbeta CDR3 rearrangement. Productive Simpson clonality was computed per sample as the square root of Simpson's diversity index over productive rearrangements. TCRdb obtained this table from immuneACCESS and retained in-frame rearrangements with V and J assigned. These tables miss some clones; where compared with another copy, unresolved V genes account for less than half of the shortfall, and the remainder is unexplained. D and trimming were read from the DNA, whereas the V and J calls and clone size are those reported in that table. For this sample there are 300,000 to 350,000 clones; 88% appear just once. The ten most abundant clones make up around 4.6% of the sample.

Recombination linked TRBV4-1 to TRBJ2-7; too little of a D gene remains to name it. This TCR came from a young man who had recovered from COVID-19. Sequenced material: PBMCs or T cells enriched from blood (not recorded which). Here is the DNA: TGCGCCAGCAGCCCCGAATTCTCCAGGTACTTATTGAGCTCCTACGAGCAGTACTTC. It is translated as CASSPEFSRYLLSSYEQYF.